This T cell receptor beta chain comes out of a study of blood T cell repertoires in COVID-19. About the study: Sources were T cells, B-cell-depleted T cells, or PBMCs; the material itself was cDNA or gDNA.

Germline V lookup: CDR1 MDHEN, CDR2 SYDVKM. Trimming cost V 5 bases and J 2 bases; bases outside gene matches: 13. This CDR3 is 17 amino acids long. In the authors' methods: Amplifying reference gene primers gave estimates of nucleated cell counts. Clones were sequenced by immunoSEQ multiplex PCR, and TCRdb holds only the in-frame ones, with some missing. The V and J calls and the clone size are those of that table, but D and trimming were determined from the DNA. The sample carries 150,000 to 200,000 clones, approximately 90% recorded once. The sequencing sample was made of peripheral blood. The sequence came from a man aged 35 to 55 with active or convalescent COVID-19. The chain uses TRBV28 and TRBJ2-3; TRBD1 aligns across 7 bases. This CDR3 reads CASSTPRTGSLTDTQYF. The CDR3 nucleotides are TGTGCCAGCAGTACCCCTCGGACAGGTTCACTCACAGATACGCAGTATTTT.